The 20 T cell receptor beta chains in this list originate from one sample, sequenced in a study of blood T cell repertoires in COVID-19. Libraries were prepared by immunoSEQ multiplex PCR; TCRdb keeps only in-frame clonotypes and omits some of them. Here the sample spans approximately 200,000 clones, around four fifths being singletons. The sample was peripheral blood. These receptors came from a human donor with acute or convalescent COVID-19. The donor label of this sample is uncertain.

V gene TRBV18 combines with J gene TRBJ2-7; 9 nucleotides match TRBD2. This CDR3 is 16 amino acids long. Looked up from germline, CDR1 is KGHSH and CDR2 is LQKENI. V lost 1 base to trimming and J lost 5 bases; unmatched junction nucleotides: 9. CDR3 residues: CASSPLPAGGRNEQYF. The CDR3 coding sequence is TGTGCCAGCTCACCACTTCCAGCGGGAGGTAGAAACGAGCAGTACTTC.

In this sample, this clone turned up a few times. V gene TRBV4-3 combines with J gene TRBJ1-2; tentative D call: TRBD1 (6 bases). This CDR3 has 16 residues. Trimming shortened V by 2 bases and J by 4 bases, and 17 bases separated the two germline ends. Germline CDR1 and CDR2: LGHNA and YSLEER. As DNA, the CDR3 is TGCGCCAGCAGCCAACTAGGACAGCTGCCGCTCTATGGCTACACCTTC. Protein sequence: CASSQLGQLPLYGYTF.

The chain has TRBV7-7 and TRBJ2-3; D gene ambiguous. With 1 base removed from V and 2 bases from J, the gap between germline ends came to 13 bases. This CDR3 is built from 16 residues. CDR1 is SSHAT and CDR2 is FNYEAQ in the germline V gene (reference sequence). The CDR3 sequence: CASSLGAEIHTDTQYF. The CDR3, as DNA: TGTGCCAGCAGCTTAGGGGCAGAGATTCACACAGATACGCAGTATTTT.

V is TRBV6-6 and J is TRBJ1-2, with TRBD1 matching over 9 bases. The germline gives CDR1 MNHNY, CDR2 SVGAGI (reference sequence). The V gene end was trimmed by 6 bases and the J gene end by 4 bases; junction bases not matched to a gene: 3. The CDR3 has 13 amino acids. Written as DNA, the CDR3 is TGTGCCAGCAGGGGACAGGGACCCTATGGCTACACCTTC. It is translated as CASRGQGPYGYTF.

This chain joins TRBV12-5 and TRBJ2-1; TRBD2 aligns across 11 bases. This CDR3 comprises 16 residues. V was pared by 3 bases and J by 7 bases, with 8 bases of the junction left unmatched. Per germline, CDR1 LGHNT and CDR2 FRNRAP. The CDR3 loop reads CASGFITSGRVNEQFF. CDR3 sequence (DNA): TGTGCTAGTGGTTTTATTACTAGCGGGAGAGTAAATGAGCAGTTCTTC.

This chain links TRBV12-3 or TRBV12-4 with TRBJ1-6; unclear D gene. The V end was cut by 3 bases, the J end by 6 bases, with 3 bases between. This CDR3 spans 12 amino acids. CDR3 coding DNA: TGTGCCAGCAGTTTGAGTAATTCACCCCTCCACTTT. Translation gives CASSLSNSPLHF.

This chain links TRBV7-9 with TRBJ2-7; possible D gene TRBD2, 6 bases. CDR3 length: 16 residues. The V end lost 5 bases, the J end lost 7 bases, and 24 bases lay between the germline ends. The germline CDR1 and CDR2 sequences are SEHNR and FQNEAQ (reference sequence). CDR3 loop: CASSGAKGRGLWEQYF. The CDR3 DNA sequence: TGTGCCAGCAGCGGCGCGAAGGGGCGGGGTCTTTGGGAGCAGTACTTC.

J is TRBJ2-7 and V is TRBV10-3; 11 bases match TRBD2. The CDR3 runs 14 residues. CDR1 ENHRY and CDR2 SYGVKD come from the germline V gene. The trim removed 5 bases at V and 7 bases at J, leaving 7 bases unmatched. The CDR3 region is CAISRLAGKGEQYF. The CDR3 bases are TGTGCCATCAGTAGACTAGCGGGAAAGGGTGAGCAGTACTTC.

The chain is built from TRBV7-8 and TRBJ2-7; TRBD1 matches at 9 bases. Germline values: CDR1 SGHVS, CDR2 FQNEAQ. V was pared by 5 bases and J by 2 bases, with 13 bases of the junction left unmatched. This CDR3 has 17 amino acids. CDR3 residues: CASSPRDRAFRAYEQYF. CDR3 sequence (DNA): TGTGCCAGCAGCCCCCGGGACAGGGCTTTTCGCGCCTACGAGCAGTACTTC.

The chain carries TRBV5-6 and TRBJ2-1; 8 positions agree with TRBD1. Trimming cost V 4 bases and J 5 bases; bases outside gene matches: 8. There are 15 residues in the CDR3. CDR1 is SGHDT, CDR2 YYEEEE, per germline. The CDR3 nucleotides read TGTGCCAGCAGCCTGGGACAGGTGTCCAACAATGAGCAGTTCTTC. The encoded protein is CASSLGQVSNNEQFF.

This rearrangement joins TRBV24-1 to TRBJ2-3; 8 bases are a match to TRBD1. The CDR3 spans 15 residues. Trimming at V came to 9 bases and at J to 3 bases, leaving 10 bases not matched to a gene. Germline-derived CDR1 and CDR2 are KGHDR and SFDVKD. The CDR3 nucleotides are TGTGCCACCGGAACGGGACAGGTCAGGACAGATACGCAGTATTTT. Its protein is CATGTGQVRTDTQYF.

The chain links TRBV10-2 to TRBJ2-5, with D perhaps matching TRBD1 (7 bases). In germline, CDR1 is WSHSY, CDR2 SAAADI. Trimming pared 10 bases from V and 8 bases from J, leaving 26 bases between. The CDR3 has 15 residues. The CDR3 sequence: CATQGGQAPSETQYF. The CDR3 DNA reads TGCGCCACCCAGGGAGGACAGGCCCCCTCAGAAACCCAGTACTTC.

In its sample, this clone was seen many times. This chain uses TRBV5-1 with TRBJ1-2; 12 nucleotides line up with TRBD1. The CDR3 sequence is 14 residues long. CDR1 and CDR2 from the germline V gene are SGHRS and YFSETQ. With 3 bases clipped from V and 5 bases from J, the junction kept 2 bases outside the gene matches. CDR3 in amino acids: CASSWGQGAYGYTF. For the CDR3, the DNA is TGCGCCAGCAGCTGGGGACAGGGGGCGTATGGCTACACCTTC.

V usage is TRBV19 and J usage is TRBJ1-2; the D is unclear. V was clipped by 1 base and J by 7 bases, with 10 bases between them. Germline CDR1 and CDR2: LNHDA and SQIVND (reference sequence). The CDR3 has 13 residues. For the CDR3, the DNA is TGTGCCAGTAGTATAGTGCAAGCGCCTGGCTACACCTTC. Translated: CASSIVQAPGYTF. The full variable domain, in which reference TRBV19 and TRBJ1-2 provide the parts outside the CDR3, is DGGITQSPKYLFRKEGQNVTLSCEQNLNHDAMYWYRQDPGQGLRLIYYSQIVNDFQKGDIAEGYSVSREKKESFPLTVTSAQKNPTAFYLCASSIVQAPGYTFGSGTRLTVV.

This sequence joins TRBV27 and TRBJ1-6, with TRBD1 as a possible D gene (6 bases). Per the germline V gene, CDR1 is MNHEY and CDR2 is SMNVEV (reference sequence). The CDR3 runs to 20 residues. Trimming took 2 bases from V and 0 from J, leaving 20 bases between them. CDR3 nucleotide sequence: TGTGCCAGCAGTTTACAGGGGCCACTCACATCTAGCTCCTATAATTCACCCCTCCACTTT. Translating gives CASSLQGPLTSSSYNSPLHF.

The chain has TRBV2 and TRBJ1-4; TRBD1 is a possible D gene (6 bases). The CDR3 is 14 amino acids. Germline-derived CDR1 and CDR2 are SNHLY and FYNNEI. V was cut by 3 bases and J by 8 bases, with 13 bases left in between. CDR3 sequence: CASSEGGGGEKLFF. The CDR3 coding sequence is TGTGCCAGCAGTGAGGGAGGGGGGGGAGAAAAACTGTTTTTT.

This rearrangement joins TRBV25-1 to TRBJ2-2; 9 bases are shared with TRBD2. This CDR3 is built from 15 residues. CDR1 and CDR2 (germline): MGHDK, SYGVNS. V lost 5 bases to trimming and J lost 4 bases; unmatched junction nucleotides: 5. The CDR3 DNA reads TGTGCCAGCAGTCTAGCGGGGCCGAGCACCGGGGAGCTGTTTTTT. Translated: CASSLAGPSTGELFF.

The chain joins TRBV4-1 to TRBJ2-2, with 7 bases that match TRBD2. Germline-derived CDR1 and CDR2 are MGHRA and YSYEKL. The CDR3 spans 15 residues. J lost 7 bases, V lost 1 base, and 6 bases had no gene match. The CDR3, as DNA: TGCGCCAGCAGCCAAGTAGGCGGGAGTTTCGGGGAGCTGTTTTTT. As protein: CASSQVGGSFGELFF.

This rearrangement joins TRBV4-2 to TRBJ1-2, with D maybe TRBD1 (5 bases). This CDR3 is built from 13 residues. The V gene's germline CDR1 is LGHNA and CDR2 YNFKEQ. Trimming left V 3 bases short and J 5 bases short, with 10 bases between. CDR3 sequence (DNA): TGTGCCAGCAGCCAGGCGACAGAGTATGGCTACACCTTC. Translation: CASSQATEYGYTF.

The rearrangement links TRBV6-2 or TRBV6-3 to TRBJ1-1, with D tentatively TRBD1 (5 bases). Trimming took 0 bases from V and 5 from J, leaving 10 bases between them. Germline V CDR1 and CDR2: MNHEY, SVGEGT. This CDR3 is 14 amino acids long. The CDR3, as DNA: TGTGCCAGCAGTTACTCGCAGGGAGGAACTGAAGCTTTCTTT. As protein: CASSYSQGGTEAFF.